This TCR beta chain was found in a study of PD-1 blockade in classical Hodgkin lymphoma. Clones were read by immunoSEQ multiplex PCR, and TCRdb kept only the in-frame ones, dropping some. The data show about 100,000 clones, 80% to 85% seen once. V lost 4 bases to trimming and J lost 6 bases; unmatched junction nucleotides: 7. From germline, CDR1 is SGHDT and CDR2 YYEEEE. This CDR3 is built from 15 residues. As for this clone: Antigen unknown.

Relapse after autologous stem cell transplantation occurred in every patient, and brentuximab vedotin exposure varied. Patients reached a best response of complete response, partial response or progressive disease. Study-level points and caveats: TCR diversity at baseline was reported to be reduced in newly diagnosed patients relative to healthy donors.

V is TRBV5-6 and J is TRBJ2-2, with 9 bases fitting TRBD1. The receptor comes from a human donor with classical Hodgkin lymphoma. Sequencing was performed on peripheral blood mononuclear cells (PBMCs), taken at baseline. The CDR3 is CASSVTGGLAGELFF. The CDR3 nucleotides read TGTGCCAGCAGCGTGACAGGGGGATTAGCCGGGGAGCTGTTTTTT.